A selection of T cell receptor beta chains follows, all from one sample in a study of beta chain features in type 1 diabetes. Profiled with immunoSEQ multiplex PCR; TCRdb holds only in-frame clones, not every one. The sample contains 620,000 or so clones, less than 20% of which appear only once. The sample was naive CD4+ T cells from blood. The receptors come from a man younger than 30 in good health. The CDR3 runs from the conserved cysteine through the conserved F or W. A D gene is named only where the DNA matches it firmly. Only part of the rows carry a size: once, few, many, or a class if the clone is expanded.

few,-,TRBV18,TRBJ2-2,TGTGCCAGCTCACTCGACCGATCTACCGGGGAGCTGTTTTTT,CASSLDRSTGELFF
-,TRBD2,TRBV7-9,TRBJ2-7,TGTGCCAGCAGCTTTGGACTAGTATCGGGCGAGCAGTACTTC,CASSFGLVSGEQYF
-,-,TRBV7-3,TRBJ2-2,TGTGCCAGCAGTGTAGCACGGGATGTCACCGGGGAGCTGTTTTTT,CASSVARDVTGELFF
-,TRBD2,TRBV27,TRBJ2-2,TGTGCCAGCAGTTTTGGCCCAACTAGCGGGAGGAACACCGGGGAGCTGTTTTTT,CASSFGPTSGRNTGELFF
few,TRBD1,TRBV23-1,TRBJ1-1,TGCGCCAGCAGTCGAACGGGACAGGTGATGAACACTGAAGCTTTCTTT,CASSRTGQVMNTEAFF
-,-,TRBV9,TRBJ2-1,TGTGCCAGCAGCGTAGAGACAGTTAGGGTGCAGTTCTTC,CASSVETVRVQFF
-,TRBD1,TRBV5-1,TRBJ1-2,TGCGCCAGCAGCCCCTTGACAGGGGGCCGTGGCTACACCTTC,CASSPLTGGRGYTF
-,-,TRBV19,TRBJ2-2,TGTGCCAGTACCTCGCGGGGCTCAATCTACACCGGGGAGCTGTTTTTT,CASTSRGSIYTGELFF
few,-,TRBV6-1,TRBJ2-1,TGTGCCAGCAAACTAGGGGGTAGCTCCTACAATGAGCAGTTCTTC,CASKLGGSSYNEQFF
-,TRBD1,TRBV28,TRBJ2-7,TGTGCCAGCAGCCTATCCGGGACAGGAACTACGAGCAGATACTTC,CASSLSGTGTTSRYF
few,TRBD1,TRBV28,TRBJ2-7,TGTGCCAGCACCTTAGGGACAGGTCAGGCCTACGAGCAGTACTTC,CASTLGTGQAYEQYF
few,-,TRBV7-9,TRBJ2-7,TGTGCCAGCAGCTGGGGTGCCGAGCAGTACTTC,CASSWGAEQYF
-,TRBD2,TRBV6-5,TRBJ2-7,TGTGCCAGCAGTTACTCGCGACTAGCGGGAGCCGAGCAGTACTTC,CASSYSRLAGAEQYF
few,TRBD1,TRBV2,TRBJ1-6,TGTGCCAGCAGTCCCAACGGACAGGGCAATTCACCCCTCCACTTT,CASSPNGQGNSPLHF
few,-,TRBV20-1,TRBJ2-1,TGCAGTGCTAGAGAAGTCGATGAGCAGTTCTTC,CSAREVDEQFF
-,TRBD1,TRBV6-1,TRBJ1-2,TGTGCCAGCAGTACGGACAGGGCAAGAGGCTACACCTTC,CASSTDRARGYTF
-,-,TRBV9,TRBJ1-4,TGTGCCAGCTCGTTGGGACGGATGAATGAAAAACTGTTTTTT,CASSLGRMNEKLFF
-,TRBD1,TRBV10-3,TRBJ2-1,TGTGCCATCAGTGGGTCCACCGCCCGATCAGGGGGCGCGGGGCGGGACCCACGGAATGAGCAGTTCTTC,CAISGSTARSGGAGRDPRNEQFF
few,-,TRBV18,TRBJ1-5,TGTGCCAGCTCACGCAGTGGTAATAGCAATCAGCCCCAGCATTTT,CASSRSGNSNQPQHF
few,-,TRBV18,TRBJ1-1,TGTGCCAGCACCCCGGGTATCACTGAAGCTTTCTTT,CASTPGITEAFF
few,-,TRBV5-6,TRBJ1-5,TGTGCCAGCAGCTTGGCCGGCACAGGGCGGCAGCCCCAGCATTTT,CASSLAGTGRQPQHF
-,-,TRBV4-3,TRBJ2-3,TGCGCCAGCAGCCAAAGCATAGGGACAGATACGCAGTATTTT,CASSQSIGTDTQYF
-,-,TRBV2,TRBJ2-4,TGTGCCAGCACTGGGACTTGGTCCAAAAACATTCAGTACTTC,CASTGTWSKNIQYF
few,-,TRBV7-2,TRBJ2-3,TGTGCCAGCAGCTTAGACCCTAACACAGATACGCAGTATTTT,CASSLDPNTDTQYF
-,TRBD1,TRBV27,TRBJ1-1,TGTGCCAGCAGTTTAAGGTCCCAGGGGGTCTACATGAACACTGAAGCTTTCTTT,CASSLRSQGVYMNTEAFF
-,-,TRBV5-4,TRBJ1-2,TGTGCCAGCAGCTTGAAGGTCAGCTACTATGGCTACACCTTC,CASSLKVSYYGYTF
few,-,TRBV9,TRBJ2-5,TGTGCCAGCAGCCCTTTAATCGGGTCTAAGGCCGAGACCCAGTACTTC,CASSPLIGSKAETQYF
-,-,TRBV30,TRBJ1-4,TGTGCCTGGAGTGTTCCGCCGAACAGGTTTGCAACTAATGAAAAACTGTTTTTT,CAWSVPPNRFATNEKLFF
-,TRBD1,TRBV5-1,TRBJ2-7,TGCGCCAGCAGGCAGGGGGCCGTCACCTACGAGCAGTACTTC,CASRQGAVTYEQYF
few,-,TRBV29-1,TRBJ1-2,TGCAGCGGGCAGGCTAACTATGGCTACACCTTC,CSGQANYGYTF
-,-,TRBV14,TRBJ1-3,TGTGCCAGCAGCCCGCGACTCTCGGTCTCTGGAAACACCATATATTTT,CASSPRLSVSGNTIYF
few,TRBD1,TRBV6-5,TRBJ1-5,TGTGCCAGCAGTTTGGGACAGATCGGGAATCAGCCCCAGCATTTT,CASSLGQIGNQPQHF